The entry below gives a single T cell receptor (beta chain) sequence along with its context. Its antigen is not known. This sample was included in a study of resident and recirculating memory T cells in vitiligo. Study-wide findings and caveats: Clonality differed among vitiligo lesions, with no unique dominant clone. Different lesions suggested infiltration by different T cell clones.

Confetti depigmentation, marking active vitiligo, was absent in these patients. Per the germline V gene, CDR1 is SGHTA and CDR2 is FQGNSA. The CDR3 has 15 residues. Trimming shortened V by 6 bases and J by 8 bases, and 17 bases separated the two germline ends. Repertoires were generated with immunoSEQ multiplex PCR, while TCRdb's copy carries only in-frame clones and drops some. The profile shows some 70,000 clones, 80% to 95% of them singletons. The sample taken for sequencing was blood. V is TRBV7-2 and J is TRBJ1-6; D is undetermined. The source is a male donor with vitiligo. CDR3 DNA sequence: TGTGCCAGCAGAACGCATGGACTGCAACATTCACCCCTCCACTTT. It yields the protein CASRTHGLQHSPLHF.